The rows below give T cell receptor beta chains drawn from one sample of a study of blood T cell repertoires in COVID-19. TCRdb's table, derived via immunoSEQ multiplex PCR, lists solely in-frame clones and lacks some. The sample carries 250,000 or so clones, about 83% recorded once. The specimen was PBMCs or T cells enriched from blood (not recorded which). Source of these receptors: a woman aged 40 to 49 who had been exposed to COVID-19. The CDR3 runs from the conserved cysteine through the conserved F or W. The D gene is left open where the match is weak. Only some rows state a clone size, as once, few, many or a class for expanded clones.

len: 15; j_gene: TRBJ2-5; d_gene: TRBD2; abundance: .; v_gene: TRBV5-1; CDR3nt: TGCGCCAGCACCGACCCGAGCGGGGGCGGGGAGACCCAGTACTTC; CDR3aa: CASTDPSGGGETQYF
len: 17; j_gene: TRBJ1-2; d_gene: .; abundance: once; v_gene: TRBV27; CDR3nt: TGTGCCAGCAGTTTAACTCGGGCACAGGGCTATGCCTATGGCTACACCTTC; CDR3aa: CASSLTRAQGYAYGYTF
len: 15; j_gene: TRBJ2-3; d_gene: TRBD2; abundance: once; v_gene: TRBV7-2; CDR3nt: TGTGCCAGCAGCTTACAGCGGGGGAGCACAGATACGCAGTATTTT; CDR3aa: CASSLQRGSTDTQYF
len: 14; j_gene: TRBJ1-1; d_gene: TRBD1; abundance: .; v_gene: TRBV7-9; CDR3nt: TGTGCCAGCAGCCCCGGACAGGGCGCAATTGAAGCTTTCTTT; CDR3aa: CASSPGQGAIEAFF
len: 13; j_gene: TRBJ1-5; d_gene: .; abundance: .; v_gene: TRBV5-1; CDR3nt: TGCGCCAGCAGCTTGGCCGAGGGTCAGCCCCAGCATTTT; CDR3aa: CASSLAEGQPQHF
len: 18; j_gene: TRBJ2-1; d_gene: TRBD2; abundance: .; v_gene: TRBV29-1; CDR3nt: TGCAGCGCCCAGACTAGCGGGGGGACACATAGCTCCTACAATGAGCAGTTCTTC; CDR3aa: CSAQTSGGTHSSYNEQFF
len: 16; j_gene: TRBJ2-6; d_gene: .; abundance: few; v_gene: TRBV29-1; CDR3nt: TGCAGCGTTCAGGATCAGGTGGGCTCTGGGGCCAACGTCCTGACTTTC; CDR3aa: CSVQDQVGSGANVLTF
len: 19; j_gene: TRBJ1-6; d_gene: .; abundance: .; v_gene: TRBV19; CDR3nt: TGTGCCAGTAGTATCGATCTTTCCCCCAGGCAGGGTGTTGGTTCACCCCTCCACTTT; CDR3aa: CASSIDLSPRQGVGSPLHF
len: 16; j_gene: TRBJ1-3; d_gene: .; abundance: many; v_gene: TRBV4-3; CDR3nt: TGCGCCAGCAGCCAAGAGACGTCAGGGTGGCAAAACACCATATATTTT; CDR3aa: CASSQETSGWQNTIYF
len: 17; j_gene: TRBJ1-5; d_gene: .; abundance: .; v_gene: TRBV3-1/TRBV3-2; CDR3nt: TGTGCCAGCAGCTTTATTTACCGGTTAAAATGTAATCAGCCCCAGCATTTT; CDR3aa: CASSFIYRLKCNQPQHF
len: 15; j_gene: TRBJ1-6; d_gene: TRBD1; abundance: .; v_gene: TRBV6-5; CDR3nt: TGTGCTACAACAGGGGCGAGCTCCTATAATTCACCCCTCCACTTT; CDR3aa: CATTGASSYNSPLHF
len: 15; j_gene: TRBJ1-6; d_gene: TRBD1; abundance: .; v_gene: TRBV4-3; CDR3nt: TGCGCCAGCAGCCAAGGCGGGACAGGAAATTCACCCCTCCACTTT; CDR3aa: CASSQGGTGNSPLHF
len: 15; j_gene: TRBJ1-1; d_gene: .; abundance: .; v_gene: TRBV5-6; CDR3nt: TGTGCCAGCAGCTTGGGGCAGTACCCGAACACTGAAGCTTTCTTT; CDR3aa: CASSLGQYPNTEAFF
len: 16; j_gene: TRBJ1-1; d_gene: TRBD1; abundance: .; v_gene: TRBV29-1; CDR3nt: TGCAGCGTTGAAGATCCTGGAAGGACAGGGCGGCCTGAAGCTTTCTTT; CDR3aa: CSVEDPGRTGRPEAFF
len: 15; j_gene: TRBJ2-5; d_gene: .; abundance: .; v_gene: TRBV7-2; CDR3nt: TGTGCCAGCAGCTCCATGTGGTCAGGGGGGGAGACCCAGTACTTC; CDR3aa: CASSSMWSGGETQYF
len: 15; j_gene: TRBJ2-2; d_gene: .; abundance: .; v_gene: TRBV11-3; CDR3nt: TGTGCCAGCAGCTTAGGCGGGGGCCCGACCGGGGAGCTGTTTTTT; CDR3aa: CASSLGGGPTGELFF
len: 13; j_gene: TRBJ1-2; d_gene: .; abundance: .; v_gene: TRBV19; CDR3nt: TGTGCCAGTAGTAAGGACAGCGTCTATGGCTACACCTTC; CDR3aa: CASSKDSVYGYTF
len: 12; j_gene: TRBJ2-2; d_gene: .; abundance: once; v_gene: TRBV24-1; CDR3nt: TGTGCCACCAGTGCCGGGACCGGGGAGCTGTTTTTT; CDR3aa: CATSAGTGELFF
len: 17; j_gene: TRBJ2-3; d_gene: TRBD2; abundance: .; v_gene: TRBV7-9; CDR3nt: TGTGCCAGCAGCTTAGCGGGACTAGCGGGGTTAAAAGATACGCAGTATTTT; CDR3aa: CASSLAGLAGLKDTQYF
len: 16; j_gene: TRBJ1-2; d_gene: TRBD1; abundance: .; v_gene: TRBV5-4; CDR3nt: TGTGCCAGCAGCTGGATTACGGGACAGGGCAGATCAGGCTACACCTTC; CDR3aa: CASSWITGQGRSGYTF
len: 15; j_gene: TRBJ1-5; d_gene: .; abundance: .; v_gene: TRBV25-1; CDR3nt: TGTGCCAGCAGTGATGGGGGGGCCAGCAATCAGCCCCAGCATTTT; CDR3aa: CASSDGGASNQPQHF